This TCR beta chain appears in the sequencing data of a study of metastatic and nonmetastatic thyroid tumors. Overall study context: It was across blood and tumor or nodule tissue from malignant and benign thyroid patients that repertoires were compared.

This clone occurred once. The antigen is not known. Study-wide results and caveats: Benign nodules reportedly had significantly lower TCR beta diversity than malignant thyroid tumors in blood and tumor.

Prior to thyroid surgery, none of the patients had received any treatment. Authors' analysis steps: The study took CDR3 differences across clinicopathological groups and made a distant-metastasis classifier for papillary thyroid cancer from them. TCRdb called clones again from the PCR reads with MiXCR. The V and J calls shown here were made by TCRdb, not taken from the authors' results. The sample consists of just over 8,000 clones, 20% to 25% of them appearing once. This clonotype was obtained from a female donor with papillary thyroid cancer or a benign thyroid nodule (not recorded which). Some clones in this sample may be carry-over from other donors' samples. Specimen: tumor tissue.

The CDR3: CASSLATGALDEQFF. CDR3 nucleotide sequence: TGTGCCAGCAGCTTAGCAACGGGAGCCCTCGATGAGCAGTTCTTC. V gene TRBV7-2 combines with J gene TRBJ2-1; possible D gene TRBD2, 6 bases. The CDR3 spans 15 residues. The V gene lost 0 bases and the J gene lost 8 bases, with 14 bases spanning the gap. Germline values: CDR1 SGHTA, CDR2 FQGNSA.